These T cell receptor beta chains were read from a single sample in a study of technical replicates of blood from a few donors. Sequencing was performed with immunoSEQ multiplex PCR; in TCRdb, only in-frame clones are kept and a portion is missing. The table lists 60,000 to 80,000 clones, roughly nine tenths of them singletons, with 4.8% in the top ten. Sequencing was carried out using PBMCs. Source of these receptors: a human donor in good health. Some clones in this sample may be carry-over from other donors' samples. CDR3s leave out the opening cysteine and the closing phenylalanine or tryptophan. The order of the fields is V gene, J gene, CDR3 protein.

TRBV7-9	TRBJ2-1	ASSSSGRTYNEQF
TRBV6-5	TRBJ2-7	ASSSPGQDYEQY
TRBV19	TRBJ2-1	ASSIGTSGSRNEQF
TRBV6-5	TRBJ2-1	ASSYSLKSSYNEQF
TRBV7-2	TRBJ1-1	ASSLVRTNTEAF
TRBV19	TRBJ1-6	ASSLPNSPLH
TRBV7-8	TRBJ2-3	ASSQKPGGTDTQY
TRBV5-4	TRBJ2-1	ASSRKTGPNEQF
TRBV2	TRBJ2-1	ASRWWGVGDEQF
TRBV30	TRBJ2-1	AWSNSGGYNEQF
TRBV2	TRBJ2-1	ASSDPKTTAYNEQF
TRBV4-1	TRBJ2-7	ASSIPGQGPYEQY
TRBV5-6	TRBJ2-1	ASLGDYEDEQF
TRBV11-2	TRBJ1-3	ASTEWGGLSGNTIY
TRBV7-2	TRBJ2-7	ASSLRTGVAYEQY
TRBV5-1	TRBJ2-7	ASSTGQGYYEQY
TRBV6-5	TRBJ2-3	ASSPRDRTQY
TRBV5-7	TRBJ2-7	NRRAEQY
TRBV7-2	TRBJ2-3	ASSSGHTTDTQY